This T cell receptor (beta chain) was profiled in a study of OX40 agonist ivuxolimab in advanced cancers. This CDR3 contains 13 residues. V was clipped by 4 bases and J by 7 bases, with 13 bases between them. Germline loops: CDR1 SGHAT, CDR2 FQNNGV. Study-level results: Blood T cells, both CD4+ and CD8+, expanded clonally by week 6 at 0.1 to 3.0 mg/kg. Expanded clones belonging to CD8+ T cells outnumbered, on average, those of CD4+.

As regards this clone: Its antigen is currently unknown.

TCRdb's table, derived via immunoSEQ multiplex PCR, lists solely in-frame clones and lacks some. Here the sample spans about 72,000 clones, over 80% being singletons. Sampled blood was obtained at baseline, cycle 4 day 1, and cycle 7 day 1. This receptor was identified in an adult with an advanced solid tumor such as melanoma, head and neck, liver or kidney cancer. The chain uses TRBV11-2 and TRBJ1-2; TRBD1 might be the D (6 bases). The input for sequencing was CD4+ or CD8+ T cells sorted from blood, taken in a trial of the OX40 agonist ivuxolimab. CDR3 amino acids: CASSSPGARGYTF. The CDR3 DNA reads as TGTGCCAGCAGCTCACCAGGGGCTCGTGGCTACACCTTC.